The 6 T cell receptor beta chains below all came from one sample that was sequenced in a study of blood T cell repertoires in COVID-19. Only in-frame clones appear in the TCRdb table, and some are missing; sequencing was by immunoSEQ multiplex PCR. Seen here are about 140,000 clones, 75% to 85% observed once, and the top ten hold around 2.9%. The sequencing input was peripheral blood. The receptors come from a man aged 45-65 years with acute or convalescent COVID-19.

Note on this clone: Mismatch with germline at one junction end may stem from a read error. The rearrangement links TRBV3-1 (or the pseudogene TRBV3-2) to TRBJ2-7; D perhaps matches TRBD1 (5 bases). This CDR3 region has 13 residues. Germline V gene sequence: CDR1 LGHDT, CDR2 YNNKEL (reference sequence). CDR3 amino acids: CASSQELRGQQHF. In DNA form, the CDR3 reads TGTGCCAGCAGCCAAGAACTAAGGGGCCAGCAGCACTTC.

The rearrangement joins TRBV7-6 to TRBJ1-5; D is perhaps TRBD1 (5 bases). The CDR3 sequence is 15 residues long. Per germline, CDR1 SGHVS and CDR2 FNYEAQ. The ends were cut back, 1 base at V and 1 base at J, with 8 bases in the middle. CDR3 loop: CASSLEGSSNQPQHF. The CDR3 bases are TGTGCCAGCAGCTTAGAGGGGTCGAGCAATCAGCCCCAGCATTTT.

The chain combines TRBV2 with TRBJ2-3; 7 bases are shared with TRBD1. Trimming at V came to 2 bases and at J to 14 bases, leaving 10 bases not matched to a gene. This CDR3 has 13 amino acids. Germline V gene lookup returns CDR1 SNHLY and CDR2 FYNNEI. CDR3: CASSERLGGWMYF. The CDR3 nucleotides read TGTGCCAGCAGTGAACGTCTAGGGGGCTGGATGTATTTT.

For the CDR3, the DNA is TGTGCCAGCAGCTTAACCCCCGGGACAGGGCTTTCCTACAATGAGCAGTTCTTC. Translated, it gives CASSLTPGTGLSYNEQFF. The chain uses TRBV9 and TRBJ2-1; 9 bases are a match to TRBD1. The CDR3 is 18 amino acids. With V trimmed by 4 bases and J by 1 base, 12 bases remained unmatched. The germline V gene encodes CDR1 SGDLS and CDR2 YYNGEE.

The V call is TRBV5-1, the J call TRBJ2-1; D possibly corresponds to TRBD2 (5 bases). V lost 0 bases and J 0 bases, leaving 7 bases between the germline ends. Germline V gene data show CDR1 as SGHRS and CDR2 as YFSETQ. The CDR3 totals 15 residues. The CDR3 DNA follows: TGCGCCAGCAGCTTGGCGGGGTTCTCCTACAATGAGCAGTTCTTC. Translation: CASSLAGFSYNEQFF.

The chain has TRBV29-1 and TRBJ1-2; TRBD1 agrees at 7 bases. With 0 bases clipped from V and 4 bases from J, the junction kept 5 bases outside the gene matches. The length of the CDR3 is 14 residues. Germline V gives CDR1 SQVTM, CDR2 ANQGSEA. Here the CDR3 reads CSVEDRDSGYGYTF. The CDR3 region has the DNA TGCAGCGTTGAAGATCGGGACAGCGGCTATGGCTACACCTTC.